These 17 T cell receptor beta chains share one sample of origin, sequenced in a study of T cell responses to AZD1222 COVID-19 vaccine. The protocol was immunoSEQ multiplex PCR, while the TCRdb copy is restricted to in-frame clones and leaves out a portion. The table records roughly 70,000 clones, about nine tenths of them present only once. The specimen comprised peripheral blood, sampled 28 days after the second dose of the MenACWY control vaccine. These receptors were collected from an adult who received the MenACWY meningococcal vaccine as a control.

This chain connects TRBV5-3 to TRBJ2-3; no firm D call. TRBV5-3 is known as an ORF, though its function is uncertain. CDR3 length: 16 residues. Trimming took 1 base from V and 2 from J, leaving 14 bases between them. DNA for the CDR3: TGTGCCAGAAGCTTGATTAAGCGTTGGACCACAGATACGCAGTATTTT. It codes for CARSLIKRWTTDTQYF.

The CDR3 sequence is CASSPSGYRAVGSNQPQHF. CDR3 DNA sequence: TGTGCCAGCAGCCCCTCGGGCTACAGGGCGGTCGGTAGCAATCAGCCCCAGCATTTT. The rearrangement joins TRBV28 to TRBJ1-5; D is perhaps TRBD1 (6 bases). CDR3 length equals 19 residues. V gave up 6 bases and J gave up 0 bases, with 24 bases separating them. Germline CDR1 is MDHEN and CDR2 is SYDVKM.

The chain carries TRBV7-2 and TRBJ1-1; no clear D gene. This CDR3 comprises 15 residues. The germline V gene encodes CDR1 SGHTA and CDR2 FQGNSA. V lost 4 bases to trimming and J lost 1 base, with 13 bases between them. CDR3 amino acids: CASSSETGRNTEAFF. The CDR3 DNA is TGTGCCAGCAGCTCAGAAACTGGGCGGAACACTGAAGCTTTCTTT.

CDR3 loop: CASSPGSDTIYF. The CDR3 bases are TGCGCCAGCAGCCCCGGGAGTGACACCATATATTTT. The gene calls are TRBV5-1 and TRBJ1-3; D gene unclear. Deletions cut 4 bases from V and 8 bases from J, with 10 bases between. The germline V gene encodes CDR1 SGHRS and CDR2 YFSETQ. CDR3 size: 12 residues.

The chain has TRBV7-9 and TRBJ2-2; 9 positions agree with TRBD2. Trimming cost V 3 bases and J 5 bases; bases outside gene matches: 13. Germline values: CDR1 SEHNR, CDR2 FQNEAQ (reference sequence). The CDR3 sequence is 18 residues long. The CDR3 bases are TGTGCCAGCAGCTTTTCGGGCGGGAGGGGAGGCGTAACCGGGGAGCTGTTTTTT. Amino acid sequence: CASSFSGGRGGVTGELFF.

This chain connects TRBV10-3 to TRBJ1-1, with 8 bases matching TRBD1. The V gene's germline CDR1 is ENHRY and CDR2 SYGVKD. This CDR3 spans 14 amino acids. The ends lost 4 bases at V and 5 bases at J; junction bases unmatched: 6. The CDR3 coding sequence is TGTGCCATCAGTGTACAGGGGGGGAATACTGAAGCTTTCTTT. Its translation: CAISVQGGNTEAFF.

CDR3 loop: CASSSGLTVPNEKLFF. CDR3 sequence (DNA): TGCGCCAGCAGCTCGGGCCTAACAGTTCCAAATGAAAAACTGTTTTTT. The V and J genes are TRBV5-1 and TRBJ1-4; D not certain. Germline loops: CDR1 SGHRS, CDR2 YFSETQ. Trimming shortened V by 3 bases and J by 5 bases, and 17 bases separated the two germline ends. This CDR3 has 16 amino acids.

V gene TRBV4-1 combines with J gene TRBJ2-7; perhaps TRBD2 as D (6 bases). Germline assignment: CDR1 MGHRA and CDR2 YSYEKL. Trimming removed 2 bases from V and 0 bases from J, with 26 bases in between. The length of the CDR3 is 20 residues. The CDR3 spells CASSQRPRDLGDAYSYEQYF. CDR3 nucleotide sequence: TGCGCCAGCAGCCAACGCCCTCGGGACTTGGGAGACGCCTACTCCTACGAGCAGTACTTC.

This chain links TRBV5-1 with TRBJ2-3, with TRBD2 matching over 8 bases. V gave up 4 bases and J gave up 1 base; unmatched junction bases: 5. The V gene's germline CDR1 is SGHRS and CDR2 YFSETQ. This CDR3 has 15 residues. In nucleotides, the CDR3 is TGCGCCAGCAGCCCGCTAGCGGGCCGCACAGATACGCAGTATTTT. Amino acid sequence: CASSPLAGRTDTQYF.

The chain couples TRBV27 to TRBJ2-1, with D perhaps TRBD2 (5 bases). Germline CDR1 reads MNHEY; CDR2 reads SMNVEV (reference sequence). The CDR3 is made up of 13 amino acids. The V end lost 2 bases, the J end lost 8 bases, and 10 bases lay between the germline ends. CDR3 loop: CASSLIPRDEQFF. The CDR3 region has the DNA TGTGCCAGCAGTTTAATCCCGCGGGATGAGCAGTTCTTC.

V is TRBV19 and J is TRBJ1-1, with a tentative D call TRBD1 (6 bases). Germline V gives CDR1 LNHDA, CDR2 SQIVND (reference sequence). The CDR3 length is 13 residues. Trimming stripped 7 bases from V and 3 bases from J, with 12 bases between. Here the CDR3 DNA reads TGTGCCAGTACCCAGTACAGGGACACTGAAGCTTTCTTT. Translated, it gives CASTQYRDTEAFF.

V is TRBV5-5 and J is TRBJ1-5; 9 nucleotides align to TRBD1. CDR1 is SGHKS and CDR2 is YYEKEE in the germline V gene (reference sequence). The CDR3 contains 16 residues. The V and J ends lost 0 bases and 3 bases, in that order; junction bases with no gene match: 4. The CDR3 spells CASSLGDRVVNQPQHF. As DNA, the CDR3 is TGTGCCAGCAGCTTGGGGGACAGGGTCGTCAATCAGCCCCAGCATTTT.

The CDR3 is CASSLGPTGELFF. CDR3 DNA sequence: TGTGCCAGCAGCTTAGGCCCTACAGGGGAGCTGTTTTTT. The chain couples TRBV11-3 to TRBJ2-2; D remains unclear. The germline CDR1 and CDR2 sequences are SGHNT and YENEEA. The CDR3 totals 13 residues. V gave up 1 base and J gave up 8 bases, with 8 bases separating them.

The chain couples TRBV24-1 to TRBJ1-1; possible D gene TRBD1, 5 bases. Looked up from germline, CDR1 is KGHDR and CDR2 is SFDVKD. Trimming took 7 bases from V and 2 from J, leaving 7 bases between them. The CDR3 spans 12 residues. The CDR3 DNA is TGTGCCACCAGGGGGCCTAACACTGAAGCTTTCTTT. It specifies CATRGPNTEAFF.

This chain connects TRBV6-5 to TRBJ2-1; 7 bases map to TRBD2. Looked up from germline, CDR1 is MNHEY and CDR2 is SVGAGI. Losses at the gene ends were 0 bases for V and 11 bases for J; bases not matched to a gene: 13. The CDR3 totals 16 residues. CDR3 amino acids: CASSYSDPGLDVKQFF. Here the CDR3 DNA reads TGTGCCAGCAGTTACTCCGACCCTGGACTAGATGTGAAGCAGTTCTTC.

This clone appeared a few times. This chain uses TRBV5-1 with TRBJ2-1, with TRBD1 as a possible D gene (6 bases). From germline, CDR1 is SGHRS and CDR2 YFSETQ. The CDR3 sequence is 14 residues long. V lost 4 bases and J lost 5, with 13 bases in between. This chain's CDR3 is CASSRDISNNEQFF. CDR3 nucleotide sequence: TGCGCCAGCAGCCGGGACATATCCAACAATGAGCAGTTCTTC.

The chain is built from TRBV19 and TRBJ2-3; the D gene could be TRBD1 or TRBD2 (5 bases each). The CDR3 runs 16 residues. CDR1 and CDR2 from the germline V gene are LNHDA and SQIVND (reference sequence). Trimming took 4 bases from V and 1 from J, leaving 15 bases between them. CDR3 in DNA: TGTGCCAGTAGTAACCGGGGACCCCTGGGCACAGATACGCAGTATTTT. This gives the protein CASSNRGPLGTDTQYF.